This T cell receptor (beta chain) is from a study of Ad26.COV2.S vaccination and SARS-CoV-2 variants. Looking at the study overall: Administration of Ad26.COV2.S was intramuscular, either once or twice 56 days apart.

A word on this clone: Antigen unknown.

Study-wide results and limits: The analyses of TCR breadth and depth may have understated the size of total T cell responses.

As for treatment: around 19 received Ad26.COV2.S at low or high dose, single or two shots; 5 received placebo; per-sample allocation not given. Following the first vaccine or placebo injection, samples were taken on day 63. The assay was immunoSEQ multiplex PCR, and TCRdb's table has in-frame clones only and misses some. The sample lists hundreds of thousands of clones, around 92% seen once, with about 1.5% in the top ten. V shed 1 base and J shed 0 bases, with 6 bases lying between them. The CDR3 has 15 amino acids. Germline CDR1 SGHTA, CDR2 FQGNSA. This chain connects TRBV7-2 to TRBJ1-4; D is ambiguous. The origin of this receptor is a person aged 18 to 65 who received the Ad26.COV2.S COVID-19 vaccine or a placebo. The source material was peripheral blood, sampled in a trial of Ad26.COV2.S vaccine versus placebo. CDR3 loop: CASSLGGPTNEKLFF. CDR3 bases: TGTGCCAGCAGCTTAGGGGGTCCAACTAATGAAAAACTGTTTTTT.